This entry lists 16 T cell receptor beta chains sequenced from one sample in a study of cytomegalovirus exposure and HLA in healthy donors. Primers: 60 Vbeta forward and 13 Jbeta reverse. Libraries were prepared by immunoSEQ multiplex PCR; TCRdb keeps only in-frame clonotypes and omits some of them. The sample has 150,000 to 200,000 clones, 80% to 85% seen once. The sample was PBMCs. These receptors originate from a man in his forties or fifties in good health and CMV-seropositive.

The V call is TRBV5-5, the J call TRBJ1-3; D not certain. The germline V and J ends were trimmed by 4 bases and 0 bases, with 8 bases remaining between them. CDR1 and CDR2 (germline): SGHKS, YYEKEE (reference sequence). CDR3 size: 14 residues. CDR3 bases: TGTGCCAGCAGCCCCCTCCTCTCTGGAAACACCATATATTTT. Translated, it gives CASSPLLSGNTIYF.

The gene calls are TRBV6-5 and TRBJ2-3; 9 bases fit TRBD1. Germline V gene sequence: CDR1 MNHEY, CDR2 SVGAGI. The CDR3 covers 14 residues. J lost 4 bases, V lost 9 bases, and 8 bases had no gene match. The CDR3 protein is CASGGRTGADTQYF. The CDR3 region has the DNA TGTGCCAGTGGTGGGCGGACAGGGGCAGATACGCAGTATTTT.

This clone has a single count. The chain employs TRBV28 and TRBJ1-5; D uncertain. The germline CDR1 and CDR2 sequences are MDHEN and SYDVKM. V lost 2 bases to trimming and J lost 5 bases, with 16 bases between them. The CDR3 has 16 amino acids. CDR3 residues: CASSLRYSGRDQPQHF. CDR3 bases: TGTGCCAGCAGTTTAAGGTACAGTGGGCGCGATCAGCCCCAGCATTTT.

The chain joins TRBV18 to TRBJ2-7; 7 nucleotides match TRBD1. Trimming cost V 5 bases and J 2 bases; bases outside gene matches: 6. Germline lookup yields CDR1 KGHSH and CDR2 LQKENI. The CDR3 loop spans 14 amino acids. The CDR3: CASSSGTDTYEQYF. The CDR3 nucleotides read TGTGCCAGCTCATCCGGGACAGATACCTACGAGCAGTACTTC.

V is TRBV4-1 and J is TRBJ2-1; D is unclear. The V gene's germline CDR1 is MGHRA and CDR2 YSYEKL. This CDR3 has 16 amino acids. V gave up 1 base and J gave up 5 bases, with 15 bases separating them. CDR3 region: CASSQVPSRNHNEQFF. CDR3 in DNA: TGCGCCAGCAGCCAAGTTCCTAGTCGAAACCACAATGAGCAGTTCTTC.

V usage is TRBV9 and J usage is TRBJ2-1, with 11 positions matching TRBD1. The CDR3 loop spans 18 amino acids. V lost 3 bases, J lost 8 bases, and 16 bases stayed unmatched. Per the germline V gene, CDR1 is SGDLS and CDR2 is YYNGEE. CDR3 nucleotide sequence: TGTGCCAGCAGCGCAGCCCCACACCGGGACAGGGGGTTTTATGAGCAGTTCTTC. This sequence encodes CASSAAPHRDRGFYEQFF.

V gene TRBV15 combines with J gene TRBJ1-6; no firm D call. CDR3 length equals 12 residues. The germline gives CDR1 LNHNV, CDR2 YYDKDF (reference sequence). With 4 bases removed from V and 9 bases from J, the gap between germline ends came to 7 bases. The CDR3, as DNA: TGTGCCACCAGCACGGGGATTTCACCCCTCCACTTT. Residues: CATSTGISPLHF.

This clone was recorded a few times. CDR3 region: CASRHIFSGANVLTF. The CDR3 nucleotides are TGTGCCAGCAGACATATTTTCTCTGGGGCCAACGTCCTGACTTTC. This rearrangement joins TRBV11-2 to TRBJ2-6; D is undetermined. The CDR3 has 15 amino acids. V was cut by 6 bases and J by 0 bases, with 9 bases left in between. Germline loops: CDR1 SGHAT, CDR2 FQNNGV.

In its sample, this clone was seen once. This chain uses TRBV30 with TRBJ1-5; D unclear. The V and J ends lost 0 bases and 7 bases respectively, with 13 bases between them. Germline assignment: CDR1 GTSNPN and CDR2 SVGIG (reference sequence). This CDR3 is 14 amino acids long. CDR3 sequence reads: CAWSVFGSGQPQHF. As DNA, the CDR3 is TGTGCCTGGAGTGTATTTGGGTCAGGACAGCCCCAGCATTTT. Based on the CDR3 plus reference TRBV30 and TRBJ1-5, the full variable domain is SQTIHQWPATLVQPVGSPLSLECTVEGTSNPNLYWYRQAAGRGLQLLFYSVGIGQISSEVPQNLSASRPQDRQFILSSKKLLLSDSGFYLCAWSVFGSGQPQHFGDGTRLSIL.

A remark on this clone: This same CDR3 is encoded by further DNA sequences in the sample. The gene calls are TRBV7-8 and TRBJ1-1, with a weak D call TRBD1 (5 bases). Deletions cut 5 bases from V and 3 bases from J, with 10 bases between. CDR1 SGHVS and CDR2 FQNEAQ come from the germline V gene. The CDR3 consists of 13 residues. CDR3 residues: CASSLGGDTEAFF. Written as DNA, the CDR3 is TGTGCCAGCAGCCTGGGGGGGGACACTGAAGCTTTCTTT.

The gene calls are TRBV5-1 and TRBJ2-3; the D is unclear. V was pared by 0 bases and J by 6 bases, with 14 bases between. The V gene's germline CDR1 is SGHRS and CDR2 YFSETQ. The CDR3 consists of 15 residues. The CDR3 loop reads CASSLAFRVEDTQYF. As DNA, the CDR3 is TGCGCCAGCAGCTTGGCTTTCCGGGTTGAGGATACGCAGTATTTT.

This clone has just one count. Here the CDR3 omits its conserved ending phenylalanine or tryptophan, so a read error is the likely source. Because the CDR3's place on the DNA is in doubt, the DNA is left out and the CDR3 is given as listed by TCRdb. This CDR3 reads CAGPSGNIEI. The chain recombines TRBV12-5 with TRBJ2-7; the table's D gene call, TRBD2, was not cross checked with the DNA. CDR1 and CDR2 (germline): LGHNT, FRNRAP. Both ends counted, the CDR3 spans 10 residues.

The V call is TRBV4-1, the J call TRBJ2-1; 7 nucleotides agree with TRBD2. Germline V gene lookup returns CDR1 MGHRA and CDR2 YSYEKL. This CDR3 has 16 amino acids. Trimming removed 3 bases from V and 3 bases from J; junction bases left unmatched: 8. CDR3 loop: CASSHVTGTNYNEQFF. The CDR3 nucleotides are TGCGCCAGCAGCCATGTGACCGGGACTAACTACAATGAGCAGTTCTTC.

The V gene is TRBV29-1, the J gene TRBJ2-1; D ambiguous. The V end lost 3 bases, the J end lost 12 bases, and 3 bases lay between the germline ends. Germline V CDR1 and CDR2: SQVTM, ANQGSEA. The CDR3 loop spans 8 amino acids. CDR3 nucleotide sequence: TGCAGCGTTGATAGGCAGTTCTTC. Protein sequence: CSVDRQFF.

The chain employs TRBV19 and TRBJ2-3, with D unclear. Per the germline V gene, CDR1 is LNHDA and CDR2 is SQIVND (reference sequence). Between the trimmed V and J ends, which lost 1 base and 2 bases, there was a span of 10 bases. CDR3 length: 15 residues. The CDR3 loop reads CASSIVGLITDTQYF. The DNA of the CDR3 is TGTGCCAGTAGTATAGTTGGCTTAATCACAGATACGCAGTATTTT. Full variable domain (remainder filled in from reference TRBV19 and TRBJ2-3): DGGITQSPKYLFRKEGQNVTLSCEQNLNHDAMYWYRQDPGQGLRLIYYSQIVNDFQKGDIAEGYSVSREKKESFPLTVTSAQKNPTAFYLCASSIVGLITDTQYFGPGTRLTVL.

This clone was observed a single time. The chain carries TRBV7-6 and TRBJ2-2; D is possibly TRBD1 (6 bases). The CDR3 spans 13 residues. Germline V gives CDR1 SGHVS, CDR2 FNYEAQ. V was trimmed by 6 bases and J by 7 bases, leaving 12 bases between them. CDR3 region: CASRNRVGGELFF. The CDR3 region has the DNA TGTGCCAGCAGAAACAGGGTCGGCGGGGAGCTGTTTTTT.